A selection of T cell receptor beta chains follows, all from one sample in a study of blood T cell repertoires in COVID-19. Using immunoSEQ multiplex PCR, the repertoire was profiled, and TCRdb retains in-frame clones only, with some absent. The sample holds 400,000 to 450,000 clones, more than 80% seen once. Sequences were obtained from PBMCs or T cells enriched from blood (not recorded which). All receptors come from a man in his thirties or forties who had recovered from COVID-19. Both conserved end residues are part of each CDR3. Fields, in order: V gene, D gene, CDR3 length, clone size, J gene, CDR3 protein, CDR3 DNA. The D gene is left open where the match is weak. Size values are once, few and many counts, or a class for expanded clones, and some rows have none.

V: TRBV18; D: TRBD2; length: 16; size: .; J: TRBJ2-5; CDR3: CASSRTPGGYQETQYF; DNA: TGTGCCAGCTCAAGAACCCCCGGGGGGTACCAAGAGACCCAGTACTTC
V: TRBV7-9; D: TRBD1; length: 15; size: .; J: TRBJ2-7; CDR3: CASSLATGVLYEQYF; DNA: TGTGCCAGCAGCTTAGCGACAGGGGTACTCTACGAGCAGTACTTC
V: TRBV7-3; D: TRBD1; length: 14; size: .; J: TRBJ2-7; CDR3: CASSLTTGSYEQYF; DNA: TGTGCCAGCAGCTTAACGACAGGGTCCTACGAGCAGTACTTC
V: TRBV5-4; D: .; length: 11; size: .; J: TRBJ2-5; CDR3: CASSFGGTQYF; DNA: TGTGCCAGCAGCTTCGGGGGGACCCAGTACTTC
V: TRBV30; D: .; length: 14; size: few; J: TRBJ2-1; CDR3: CAWTGRSGYNEQFF; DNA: TGTGCCTGGACCGGGAGAAGTGGCTACAATGAGCAGTTCTTC
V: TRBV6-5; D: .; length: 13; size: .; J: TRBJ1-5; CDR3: CASSWQASQPQHF; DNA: TGTGCCAGCAGTTGGCAGGCTTCTCAGCCCCAGCATTTT
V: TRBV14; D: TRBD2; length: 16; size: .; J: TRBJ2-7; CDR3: CASSHPMGGRTYEQYF; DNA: TGTGCCAGCAGCCACCCCATGGGCGGGAGGACCTACGAGCAGTACTTC
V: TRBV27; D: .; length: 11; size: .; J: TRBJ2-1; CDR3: CASSSDNEQFF; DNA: TGTGCCAGCAGCTCCGACAATGAGCAGTTCTTC
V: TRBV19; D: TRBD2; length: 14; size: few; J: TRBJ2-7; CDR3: CASSGLAGSDEQYF; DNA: TGTGCCAGTAGCGGTCTAGCGGGCTCCGATGAGCAGTACTTC
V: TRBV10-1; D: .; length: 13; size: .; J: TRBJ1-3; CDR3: CASSAGAGNTIYF; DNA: TGCGCCAGCAGTGCCGGGGCTGGAAACACCATATATTTT
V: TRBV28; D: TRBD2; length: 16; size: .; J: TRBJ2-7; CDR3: CASSFSGAGGPYEQYF; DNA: TGTGCCAGCAGTTTTTCGGGAGCGGGAGGGCCCTACGAGCAGTACTTC
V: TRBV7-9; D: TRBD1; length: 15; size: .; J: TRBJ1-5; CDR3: CASSLTGVGAQPQHF; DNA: TGTGCCAGCAGCTTAACAGGGGTGGGAGCTCAGCCCCAGCATTTT
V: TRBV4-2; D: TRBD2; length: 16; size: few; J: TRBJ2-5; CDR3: CASSRLAGGNEETQYF; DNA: TGTGCCAGCAGCCGACTAGCGGGTGGCAACGAAGAGACCCAGTACTTC
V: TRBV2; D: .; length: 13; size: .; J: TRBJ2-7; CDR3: CASSDRLSYEQYF; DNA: TGTGCCAGCAGCGATAGACTATCCTACGAGCAGTACTTC
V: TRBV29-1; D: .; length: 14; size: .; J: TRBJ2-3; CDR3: CSSAPTVPTDTQYF; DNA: TGCAGCTCCGCTCCCACAGTGCCCACAGATACGCAGTATTTT
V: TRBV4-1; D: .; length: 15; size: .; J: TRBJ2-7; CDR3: CASSPAYRSSYEQYF; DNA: TGCGCCAGCAGCCCCGCCTACAGGAGCTCCTACGAGCAGTACTTC
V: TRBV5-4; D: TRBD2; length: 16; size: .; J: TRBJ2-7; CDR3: CASSLAGRGRDYEQYF; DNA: TGTGCCAGCAGCTTGGCCGGGAGGGGGAGAGACTACGAGCAGTACTTC
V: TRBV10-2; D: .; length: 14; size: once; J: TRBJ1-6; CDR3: CASAAMANNSPLHF; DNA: TGCGCCAGTGCGGCGATGGCTAATAATTCACCCCTCCACTTT
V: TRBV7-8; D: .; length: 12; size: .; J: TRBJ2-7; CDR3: CASSRARAEQYF; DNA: TGTGCCAGCAGCAGAGCGCGCGCCGAGCAGTACTTC
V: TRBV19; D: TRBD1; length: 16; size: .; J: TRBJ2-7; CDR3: CASSARGDRNSYEQYF; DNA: TGTGCCAGTAGTGCGCGCGGGGACAGGAACTCCTACGAGCAGTACTTC
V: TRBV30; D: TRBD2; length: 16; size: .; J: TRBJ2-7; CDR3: CAWVIGRESSSYEQYF; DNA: TGTGCCTGGGTTATCGGGAGGGAGAGTAGCTCCTACGAGCAGTACTTC
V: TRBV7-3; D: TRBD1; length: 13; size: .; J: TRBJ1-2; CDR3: CASSSGDRGGYTF; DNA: TGTGCCAGCAGCTCCGGGGACAGGGGAGGCTACACCTTC
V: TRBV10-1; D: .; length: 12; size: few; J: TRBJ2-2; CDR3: CASSLNTGELFF; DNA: TGCGCCAGCAGTTTAAACACCGGGGAGCTGTTTTTT
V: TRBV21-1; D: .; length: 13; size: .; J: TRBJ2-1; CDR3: CASSNTSDNEQFF; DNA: TGTGCCAGCAGCAATACTAGCGACAATGAGCAGTTCTTC
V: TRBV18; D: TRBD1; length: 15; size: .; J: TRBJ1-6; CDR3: CASSPSGQDLPPLHF; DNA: TGTGCCAGCTCACCGTCGGGACAGGATCTTCCACCCCTCCACTTT
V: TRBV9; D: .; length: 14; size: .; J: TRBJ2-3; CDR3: CASSVLVFADTQYF; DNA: TGTGCCAGCAGCGTATTAGTATTTGCAGATACGCAGTATTTT
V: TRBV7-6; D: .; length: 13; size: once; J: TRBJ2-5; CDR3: CASSETDIGTQYF; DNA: TGTGCCAGCAGCGAGACAGATATCGGGACCCAGTACTTC
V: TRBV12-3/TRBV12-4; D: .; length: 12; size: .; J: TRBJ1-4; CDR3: CASTAGSEKLFF; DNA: TGTGCCAGCACGGCAGGGTCCGAAAAACTGTTTTTT
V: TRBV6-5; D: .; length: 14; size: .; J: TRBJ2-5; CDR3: CASSYRQGKETQYF; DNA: TGTGCCAGCAGTTACCGTCAGGGGAAAGAGACCCAGTACTTC
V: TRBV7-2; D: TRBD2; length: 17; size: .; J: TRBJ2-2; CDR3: CASSPSGGGGNTGELFF; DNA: TGTGCCAGCAGCCCTTCAGGTGGCGGGGGAAACACCGGGGAGCTGTTTTTT
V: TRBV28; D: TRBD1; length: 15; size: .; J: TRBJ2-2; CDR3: CASSSTGPNTGELFF; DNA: TGTGCCAGCAGTTCGACAGGGCCGAACACCGGGGAGCTGTTTTTT
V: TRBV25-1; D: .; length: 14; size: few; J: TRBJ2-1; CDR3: CASSEFALYNEQFF; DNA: TGTGCCAGCAGTGAATTTGCCCTATACAATGAGCAGTTCTTC
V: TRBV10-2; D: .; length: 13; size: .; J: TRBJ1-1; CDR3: CASSAQGRTEAFF; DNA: TGCGCCAGCAGTGCGCAGGGAAGGACTGAAGCTTTCTTT
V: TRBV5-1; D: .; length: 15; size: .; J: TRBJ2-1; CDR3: CASSQEGAAYNEQFF; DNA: TGCGCCAGCAGCCAGGAGGGTGCGGCCTACAATGAGCAGTTCTTC
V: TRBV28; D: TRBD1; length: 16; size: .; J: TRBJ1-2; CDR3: CASSTSGQGVPYGYTF; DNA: TGTGCCAGCAGTACCTCGGGACAGGGTGTACCCTATGGCTACACCTTC